The following is a T cell receptor beta chain sequence with its context. The data were obtained in a study of blood T cell repertoires in COVID-19. The germline V gene encodes CDR1 MRHNA and CDR2 SNTAGT. The CDR3 is made up of 17 amino acids. Trimming removed 0 bases from V and 3 bases from J, with 18 bases in between. Here immunoSEQ multiplex PCR was the method, and the copy in TCRdb shows in-frame clones only, minus some. The table lists approximately 380,000 clones, approximately 93% of them singletons. The TCR was taken from a woman aged 40-49 years who had been exposed to COVID-19. The chain is built from TRBV6-4 and TRBJ2-7; unclear D gene. The sample taken for sequencing was PBMCs or T cells enriched from blood (not recorded which). The CDR3 DNA sequence: TGTGCCAGCAGTGACTCGTGTGACCCGACATTTGTCTACGAGCAGTACTTC. It yields the protein CASSDSCDPTFVYEQYF.